This T cell receptor beta chain was recorded in a study of blood T cell repertoires in COVID-19. Clones were sequenced by immunoSEQ multiplex PCR, and TCRdb holds only the in-frame ones, with some missing. The data contain about 97,000 clones, 84% of them singletons. The sample taken for sequencing was peripheral blood. The sequence was collected from a man aged 35 to 55 with active or convalescent COVID-19.

The CDR3 bases are TGTGCCACCAGCAGAGACCTGGGACAGAAGAATGAAAAACTGTTTTTT. It codes for CATSRDLGQKNEKLFF. This chain joins TRBV15 and TRBJ1-4; 7 bases align to TRBD1. Germline values: CDR1 LNHNV, CDR2 YYDKDF (reference sequence). This CDR3 has 16 residues. The J segment lost 5 bases and the V segment lost 0 bases, leaving 6 bases of the junction unmatched. The full variable domain, completed using reference TRBV15 and TRBJ1-4, is DAMVIQNPRYQVTQFGKPVTLSCSQTLNHNVMYWYQQKSSQAPKLLFHYYDKDFNNEADTPDNFQSRRPNTSFCFLDIRSPGLGDTAMYLCATSRDLGQKNEKLFFGSGTQLSVL.